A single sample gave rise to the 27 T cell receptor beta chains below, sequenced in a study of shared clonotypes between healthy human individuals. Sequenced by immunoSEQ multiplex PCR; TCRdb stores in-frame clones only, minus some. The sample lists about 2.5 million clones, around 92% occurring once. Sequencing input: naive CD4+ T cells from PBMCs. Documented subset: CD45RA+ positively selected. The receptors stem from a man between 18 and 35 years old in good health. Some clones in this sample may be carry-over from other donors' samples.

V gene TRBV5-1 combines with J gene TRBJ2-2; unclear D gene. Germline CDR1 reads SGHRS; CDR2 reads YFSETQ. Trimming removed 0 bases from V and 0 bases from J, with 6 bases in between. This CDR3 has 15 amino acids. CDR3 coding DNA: TGCGCCAGCAGCTTGGCGGCCCCGAACACCGGGGAGCTGTTTTTT. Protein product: CASSLAAPNTGELFF.

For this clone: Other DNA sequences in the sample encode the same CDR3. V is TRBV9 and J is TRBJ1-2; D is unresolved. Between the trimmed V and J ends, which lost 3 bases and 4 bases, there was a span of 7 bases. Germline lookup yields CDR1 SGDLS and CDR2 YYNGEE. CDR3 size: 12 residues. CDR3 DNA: TGTGCCAGCAGCGCCACAGCCTATGGCTACACCTTC. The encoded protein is CASSATAYGYTF.

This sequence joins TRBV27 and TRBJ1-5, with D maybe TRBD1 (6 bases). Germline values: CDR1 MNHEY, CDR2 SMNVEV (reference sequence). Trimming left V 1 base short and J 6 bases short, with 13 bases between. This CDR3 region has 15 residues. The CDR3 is CASSLWSGAGQPQHF. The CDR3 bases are TGTGCCAGCAGTTTATGGTCAGGGGCGGGTCAGCCCCAGCATTTT.

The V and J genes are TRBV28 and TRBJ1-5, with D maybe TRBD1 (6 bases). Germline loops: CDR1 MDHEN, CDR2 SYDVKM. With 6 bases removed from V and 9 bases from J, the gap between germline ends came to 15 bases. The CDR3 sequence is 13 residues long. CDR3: CASSPTGRGPQHF. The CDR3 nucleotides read TGTGCCAGCAGCCCTACAGGGAGAGGGCCCCAGCATTTT.

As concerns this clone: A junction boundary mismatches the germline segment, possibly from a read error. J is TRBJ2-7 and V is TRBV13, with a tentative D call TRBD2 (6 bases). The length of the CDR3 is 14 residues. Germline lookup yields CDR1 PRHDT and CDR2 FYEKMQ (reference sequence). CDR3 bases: TGTGCCAGCAGCATAGGACGGAGGGCCTACGAGCAGTACTTC. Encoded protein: CASSIGRRAYEQYF.

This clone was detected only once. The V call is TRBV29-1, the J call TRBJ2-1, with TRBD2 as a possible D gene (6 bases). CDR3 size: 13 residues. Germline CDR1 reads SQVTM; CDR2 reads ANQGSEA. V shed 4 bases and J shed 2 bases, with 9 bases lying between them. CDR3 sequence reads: CSVAGDPYNEQFF. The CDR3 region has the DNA TGCAGCGTTGCGGGGGACCCCTACAATGAGCAGTTCTTC.

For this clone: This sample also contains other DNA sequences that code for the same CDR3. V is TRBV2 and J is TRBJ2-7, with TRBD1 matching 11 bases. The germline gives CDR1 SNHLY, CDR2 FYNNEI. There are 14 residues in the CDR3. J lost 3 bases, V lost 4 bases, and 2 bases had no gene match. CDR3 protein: CASSVGTGGYEQYF. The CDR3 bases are TGTGCCAGCAGTGTTGGGACAGGGGGCTACGAGCAGTACTTC.

The chain's CDR3 is CASRIRDGSYEQYF. The CDR3 DNA follows: TGTGCCAGCAGAATCCGGGACGGGTCCTACGAGCAGTACTTC. This sequence joins TRBV5-6 and TRBJ2-7; D may match TRBD1 or TRBD2 (5 bases each). The CDR3 is made up of 14 amino acids. Germline V gene data show CDR1 as SGHDT and CDR2 as YYEEEE. With 5 bases removed from V and 1 base from J, the gap between germline ends came to 13 bases. The full variable domain, with the rest looked up from reference TRBV5-6 and TRBJ2-7, is DAGVTQSPTHLIKTRGQQVTLRCSPKSGHDTVSWYQQALGQGPQFIFQYYEEEERQRGNFPDRFSGHQFPNYSSELNVNALLLGDSALYLCASRIRDGSYEQYFGPGTRLTVT.

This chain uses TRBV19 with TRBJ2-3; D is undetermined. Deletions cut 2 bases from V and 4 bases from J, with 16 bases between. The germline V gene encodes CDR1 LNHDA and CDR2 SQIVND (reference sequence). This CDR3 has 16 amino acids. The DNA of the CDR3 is TGTGCCAGTAGTATACTTAGGCTTGGGCCGGCAGATACGCAGTATTTT. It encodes CASSILRLGPADTQYF.

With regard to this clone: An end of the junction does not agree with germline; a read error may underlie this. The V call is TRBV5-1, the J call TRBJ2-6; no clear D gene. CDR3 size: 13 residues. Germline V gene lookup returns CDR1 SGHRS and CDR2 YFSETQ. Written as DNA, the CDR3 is TGCGCCAGCCGCTTAGGGTCGGCCAACGTCCTGACTTTC. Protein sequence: CASRLGSANVLTF.

Written as DNA, the CDR3 is TGCAGTGCCATGAACGAGCAGTACTTC. Translation gives CSAMNEQYF. V is TRBV20-1 and J is TRBJ2-7; D not certain. The ends were cut back, 6 bases at V and 5 bases at J, with 5 bases in the middle. This CDR3 region has 9 residues. The germline V gene has CDR1 DFQATT and CDR2 SNEGSKA (reference sequence).

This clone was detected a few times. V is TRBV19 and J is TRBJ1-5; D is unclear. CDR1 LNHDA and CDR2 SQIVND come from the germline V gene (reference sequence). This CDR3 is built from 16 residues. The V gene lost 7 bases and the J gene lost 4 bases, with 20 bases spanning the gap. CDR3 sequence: CASNSDGSPYNQPQHF. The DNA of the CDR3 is TGTGCCAGTAACTCCGACGGATCCCCTTATAATCAGCCCCAGCATTTT.

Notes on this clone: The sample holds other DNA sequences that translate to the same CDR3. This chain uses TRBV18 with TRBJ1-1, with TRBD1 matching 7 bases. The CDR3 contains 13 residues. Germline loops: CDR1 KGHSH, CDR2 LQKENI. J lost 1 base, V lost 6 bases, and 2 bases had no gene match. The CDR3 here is CASSGQKNTEAFF. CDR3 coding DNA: TGTGCCAGCTCGGGACAGAAGAACACTGAAGCTTTCTTT.

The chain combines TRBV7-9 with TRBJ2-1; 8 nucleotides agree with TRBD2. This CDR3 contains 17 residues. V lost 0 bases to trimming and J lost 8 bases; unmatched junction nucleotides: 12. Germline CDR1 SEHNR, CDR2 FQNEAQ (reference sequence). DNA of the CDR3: TGTGCCAGCAGCTTAGCCTTGGCGAGCGGGAGACGGGATGAGCAGTTCTTC. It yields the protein CASSLALASGRRDEQFF.

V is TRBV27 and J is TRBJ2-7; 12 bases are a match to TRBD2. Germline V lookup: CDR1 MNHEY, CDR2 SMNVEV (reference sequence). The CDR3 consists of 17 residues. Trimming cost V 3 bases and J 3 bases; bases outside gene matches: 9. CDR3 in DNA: TGTGCCAGCAGTTTGGCTAGCGGGAGGGGTTTAGTCTACGAGCAGTACTTC. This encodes CASSLASGRGLVYEQYF.

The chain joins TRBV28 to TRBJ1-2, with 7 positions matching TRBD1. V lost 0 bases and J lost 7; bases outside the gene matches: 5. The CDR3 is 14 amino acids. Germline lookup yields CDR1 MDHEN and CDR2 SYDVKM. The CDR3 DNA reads TGTGCCAGCAGTTTATGGAAAGGGGGCGTTGGCTACACCTTC. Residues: CASSLWKGGVGYTF.

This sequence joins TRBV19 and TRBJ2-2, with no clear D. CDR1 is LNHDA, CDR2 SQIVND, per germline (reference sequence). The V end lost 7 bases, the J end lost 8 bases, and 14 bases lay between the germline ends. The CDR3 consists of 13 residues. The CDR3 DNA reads TGTGCCAGTAACGAGCAGATTTCGGGGGAGCTGTTTTTT. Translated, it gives CASNEQISGELFF.

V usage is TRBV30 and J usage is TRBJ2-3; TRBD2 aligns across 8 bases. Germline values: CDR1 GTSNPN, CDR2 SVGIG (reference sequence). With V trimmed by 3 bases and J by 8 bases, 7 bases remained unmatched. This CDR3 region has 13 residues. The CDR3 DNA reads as TGTGCCTGGAGCCAAGACCGGGAGGGTACGCAGTATTTT. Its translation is CAWSQDREGTQYF.

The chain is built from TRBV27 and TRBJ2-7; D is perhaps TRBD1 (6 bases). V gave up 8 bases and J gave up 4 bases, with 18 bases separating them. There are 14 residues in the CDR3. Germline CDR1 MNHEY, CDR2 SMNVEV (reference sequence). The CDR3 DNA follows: TGTGCCAGCCGTCTTTCGGGGCAGGGGTACGAGCAGTACTTC. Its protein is CASRLSGQGYEQYF.

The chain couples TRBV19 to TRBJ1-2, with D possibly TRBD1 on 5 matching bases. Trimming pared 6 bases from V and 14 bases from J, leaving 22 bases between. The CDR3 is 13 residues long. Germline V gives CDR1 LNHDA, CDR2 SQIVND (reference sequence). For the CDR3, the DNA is TGTGCCAGTAGACCACCGCTCTCCGGGGGGAGGACCTTC. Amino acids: CASRPPLSGGRTF.

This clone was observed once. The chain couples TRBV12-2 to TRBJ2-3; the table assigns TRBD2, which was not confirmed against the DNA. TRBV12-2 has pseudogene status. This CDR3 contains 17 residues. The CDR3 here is CASRPHERELSTDTQYF. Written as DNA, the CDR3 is TGTGCAAGTCGCCCCCATGAGCGGGAATTGAGCACAGATACGCAGTATTTT.

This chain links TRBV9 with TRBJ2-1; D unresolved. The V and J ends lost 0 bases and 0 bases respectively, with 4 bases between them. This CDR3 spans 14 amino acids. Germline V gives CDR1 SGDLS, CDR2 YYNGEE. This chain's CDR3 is CASSVGLSYNEQFF. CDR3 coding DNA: TGTGCCAGCAGCGTAGGTCTCTCCTACAATGAGCAGTTCTTC.

CDR3 nucleotides: TGTGCCTGGAAATCAGGTTTCGGTTCACCCCTCCACTTT. Translation gives CAWKSGFGSPLHF. This chain links TRBV30 with TRBJ1-6; no firm D call. V lost 4 bases, J lost 9 bases, and 13 bases lay in between. The V gene's germline CDR1 is GTSNPN and CDR2 SVGIG (reference sequence). This CDR3 has 13 residues.

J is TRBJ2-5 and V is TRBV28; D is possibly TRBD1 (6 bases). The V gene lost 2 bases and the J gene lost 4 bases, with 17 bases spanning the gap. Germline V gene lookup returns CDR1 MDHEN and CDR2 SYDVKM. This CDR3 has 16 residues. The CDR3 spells CASSLPGAPFGETQYF. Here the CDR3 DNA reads TGTGCCAGCAGTTTACCAGGGGCTCCCTTCGGAGAGACCCAGTACTTC.

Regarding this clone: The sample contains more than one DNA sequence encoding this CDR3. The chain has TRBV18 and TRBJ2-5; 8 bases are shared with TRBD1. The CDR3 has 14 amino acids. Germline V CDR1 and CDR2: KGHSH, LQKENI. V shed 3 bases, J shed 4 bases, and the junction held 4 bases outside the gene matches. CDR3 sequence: CASSPTGAGETQYF. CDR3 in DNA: TGTGCCAGCTCACCGACAGGGGCAGGAGAGACCCAGTACTTC.

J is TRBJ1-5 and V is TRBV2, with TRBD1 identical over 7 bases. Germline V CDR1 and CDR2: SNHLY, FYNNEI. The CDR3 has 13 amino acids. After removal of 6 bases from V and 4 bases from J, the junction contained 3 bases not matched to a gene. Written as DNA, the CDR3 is TGTGCCAGCAGGACAGGGTCAAATCAGCCCCAGCATTTT. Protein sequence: CASRTGSNQPQHF.

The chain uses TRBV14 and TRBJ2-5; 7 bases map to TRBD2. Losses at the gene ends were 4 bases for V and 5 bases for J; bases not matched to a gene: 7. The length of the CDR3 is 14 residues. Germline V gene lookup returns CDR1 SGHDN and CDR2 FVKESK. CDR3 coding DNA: TGTGCCAGCAGCCCCAGGCTGGGGGGGGAGACCCAGTACTTC. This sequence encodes CASSPRLGGETQYF.